This T cell receptor beta chain was recorded in a study of OX40 agonist ivuxolimab in advanced cancers. Study results and limitations: Researchers did not establish what antigens the expanded peripheral T cells target.

This clone was observed a handful of times. Antigen: not known. Trimming cost V 2 bases and J 4 bases; bases outside gene matches: 8. Germline V gene sequence: CDR1 LGHNA, CDR2 YNFKEQ. This CDR3 is built from 17 residues. Method: immunoSEQ multiplex PCR; TCRdb's copy keeps in-frame clones and lacks some. The data show more than 45,000 clones, more than 80% seen once. This chain connects TRBV4-2 to TRBJ2-3, with TRBD1 identical over 11 bases. This receptor was taken from an adult with an advanced solid tumor such as melanoma, head and neck, liver or kidney cancer. The sequenced sample was CD4+ or CD8+ T cells sorted from blood, obtained in a trial of the OX40 agonist ivuxolimab. CDR3 DNA: TGTGCCAGCAGCCAACGGACAGGGGGCCACCTACCAGATACGCAGTATTTT. This gives the protein CASSQRTGGHLPDTQYF.